The clone carrying this T cell receptor beta chain has at least ten counts. Its antigen is unidentified. TCRdb processed the reads anew with MiXCR; each CDR3 protein has one entry. Here the sample spans 60,000 to 85,000 distinct CDR3 sequences, approximately 22% being singletons. This entry comes from a study of T cell repertoires in cytomegalovirus infection. Study information: Matching HLA type and CMV infection were both indicated by public TCR beta signatures.

Study-wide results and caveats: Pooled public TCR beta family frequency picked out CMV carriers with the relevant HLA. Dominating the ex vivo response were HLA-C-restricted CMV-specific TCR beta clonotypes.

The sequenced material came from PBMCs, sequenced either directly or after in vitro stimulation (not recorded which). The source is a human donor in good health (CMV status not recorded). Some clones in this sample may be carry-over from other donors' samples.

The CDR3 DNA sequence: TGTGCCAGCAGCTTAGGGACAGAGTACAATGAGCAGTTCTTC. This translates into CASSLGTEYNEQFF. The chain has TRBV7-2 and TRBJ2-1; the D gene is possibly TRBD1 (6 bases). The germline CDR1 and CDR2 sequences are SGHTA and FQGNSA. The CDR3 consists of 14 residues. Trimming left V 1 base short and J 4 bases short, with 8 bases between.